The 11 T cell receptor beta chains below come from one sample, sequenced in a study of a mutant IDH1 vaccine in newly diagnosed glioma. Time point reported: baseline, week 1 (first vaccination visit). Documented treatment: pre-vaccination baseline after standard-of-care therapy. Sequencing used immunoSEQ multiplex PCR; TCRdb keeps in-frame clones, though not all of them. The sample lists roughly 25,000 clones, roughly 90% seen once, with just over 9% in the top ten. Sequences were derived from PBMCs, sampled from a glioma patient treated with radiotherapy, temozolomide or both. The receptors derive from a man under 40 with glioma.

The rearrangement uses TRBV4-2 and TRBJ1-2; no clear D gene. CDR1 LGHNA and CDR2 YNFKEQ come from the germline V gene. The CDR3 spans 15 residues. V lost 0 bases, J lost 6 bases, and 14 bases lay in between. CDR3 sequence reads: CASSQDLEGKDGYTF. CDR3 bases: TGTGCCAGCAGCCAAGATTTGGAGGGAAAGGATGGCTACACCTTC.

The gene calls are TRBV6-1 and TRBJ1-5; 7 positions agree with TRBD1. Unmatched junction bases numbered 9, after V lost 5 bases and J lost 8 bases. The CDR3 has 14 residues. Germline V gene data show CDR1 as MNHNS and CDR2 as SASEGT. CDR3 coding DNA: TGTGCCAGCAGTAAGACAGGGAGCGGGGAGCCCCAGCATTTT. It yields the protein CASSKTGSGEPQHF.

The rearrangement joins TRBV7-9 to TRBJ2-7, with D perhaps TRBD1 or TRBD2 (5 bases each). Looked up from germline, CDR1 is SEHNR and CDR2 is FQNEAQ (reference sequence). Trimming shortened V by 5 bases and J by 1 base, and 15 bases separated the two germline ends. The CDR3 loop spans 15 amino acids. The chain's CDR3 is CASSPGPPFSYEQYF. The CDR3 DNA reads TGTGCCAGCAGCCCGGGACCTCCATTTTCCTACGAGCAGTACTTC.

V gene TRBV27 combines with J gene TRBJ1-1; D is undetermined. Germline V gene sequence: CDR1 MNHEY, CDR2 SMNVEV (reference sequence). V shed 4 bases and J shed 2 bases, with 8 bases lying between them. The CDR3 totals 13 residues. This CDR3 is CASSSPFNTEAFF. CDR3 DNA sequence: TGTGCCAGCAGTTCCCCCTTTAACACTGAAGCTTTCTTT.

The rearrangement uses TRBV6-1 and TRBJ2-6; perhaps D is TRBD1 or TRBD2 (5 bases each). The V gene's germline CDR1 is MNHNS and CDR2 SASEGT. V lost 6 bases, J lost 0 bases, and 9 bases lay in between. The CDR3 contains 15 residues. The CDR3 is CASSWDGSGANVLTF. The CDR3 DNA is TGTGCCAGCAGCTGGGACGGCTCTGGGGCCAACGTCCTGACTTTC.

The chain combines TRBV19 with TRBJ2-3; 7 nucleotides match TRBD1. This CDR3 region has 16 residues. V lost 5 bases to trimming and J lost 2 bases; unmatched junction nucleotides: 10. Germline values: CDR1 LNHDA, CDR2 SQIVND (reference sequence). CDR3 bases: TGTGCCAGTAGTGACCTCGTAGGACAGGACACAGATACGCAGTATTTT. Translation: CASSDLVGQDTDTQYF.

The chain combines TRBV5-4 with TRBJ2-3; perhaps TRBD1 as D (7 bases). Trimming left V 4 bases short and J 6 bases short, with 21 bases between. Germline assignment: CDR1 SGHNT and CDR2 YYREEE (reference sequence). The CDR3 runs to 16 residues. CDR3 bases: TGTGCCAGCAGCAATCCAGGGGGGATAGGTAGTGATACGCAGTATTTT. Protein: CASSNPGGIGSDTQYF.

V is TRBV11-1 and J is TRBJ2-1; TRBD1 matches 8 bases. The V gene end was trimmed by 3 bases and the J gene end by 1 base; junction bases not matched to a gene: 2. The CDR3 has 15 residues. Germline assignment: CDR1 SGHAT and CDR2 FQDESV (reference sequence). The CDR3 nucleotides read TGTGCCAGCAGCTTCCGGGACAGGTCCTACAATGAGCAGTTCTTC. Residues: CASSFRDRSYNEQFF.

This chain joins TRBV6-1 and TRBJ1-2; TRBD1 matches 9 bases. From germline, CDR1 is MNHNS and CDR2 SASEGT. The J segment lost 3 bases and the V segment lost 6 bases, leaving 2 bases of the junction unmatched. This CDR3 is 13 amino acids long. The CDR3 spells CASRRQGDYGYTF. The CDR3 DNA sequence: TGTGCCAGCAGGAGACAGGGGGACTATGGCTACACCTTC.

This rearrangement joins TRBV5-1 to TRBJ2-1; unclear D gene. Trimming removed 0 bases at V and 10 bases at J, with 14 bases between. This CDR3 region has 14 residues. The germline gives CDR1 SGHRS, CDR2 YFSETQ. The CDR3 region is CASSLAVSPREQFF. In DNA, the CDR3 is TGCGCCAGCAGCTTGGCCGTCTCCCCCCGAGAGCAGTTCTTC.

CDR3 nucleotide sequence: TGTGCCAGTAGCCGCATGGGCGGATCCTACGAGCAGTACTTC. Its protein product is CASSRMGGSYEQYF. V and J are TRBV19 and TRBJ2-7; D gene uncertain. The germline CDR1 and CDR2 sequences are LNHDA and SQIVND (reference sequence). The CDR3 is 14 amino acids. V gave up 6 bases and J gave up 1 base, with 13 bases separating them.